This TCR beta chain was sequenced during a study of T cell responses to AZD1222 COVID-19 vaccine. This table comes from immunoSEQ multiplex PCR, and its TCRdb copy is limited to in-frame clones, with some not included. The sample holds 130,000 to 150,000 clones, around nine tenths seen once. Germline V gene sequence: CDR1 LGHDT, CDR2 YNNKEL (reference sequence). CDR3 length: 13 amino acids. V was pared by 4 bases and J by 14 bases, with 18 bases between. The source material was peripheral blood, sampled on day 0 of AZD1222 vaccination. The sequence was collected from an adult in good health. The rearrangement joins TRBV3-1 (or the pseudogene TRBV3-2) to TRBJ2-1, with a weak D call TRBD2 (6 bases). The CDR3 is CASSLMAGGEKFF. The CDR3 nucleotides are TGTGCCAGCAGCCTTATGGCGGGCGGGGAAAAGTTCTTC.